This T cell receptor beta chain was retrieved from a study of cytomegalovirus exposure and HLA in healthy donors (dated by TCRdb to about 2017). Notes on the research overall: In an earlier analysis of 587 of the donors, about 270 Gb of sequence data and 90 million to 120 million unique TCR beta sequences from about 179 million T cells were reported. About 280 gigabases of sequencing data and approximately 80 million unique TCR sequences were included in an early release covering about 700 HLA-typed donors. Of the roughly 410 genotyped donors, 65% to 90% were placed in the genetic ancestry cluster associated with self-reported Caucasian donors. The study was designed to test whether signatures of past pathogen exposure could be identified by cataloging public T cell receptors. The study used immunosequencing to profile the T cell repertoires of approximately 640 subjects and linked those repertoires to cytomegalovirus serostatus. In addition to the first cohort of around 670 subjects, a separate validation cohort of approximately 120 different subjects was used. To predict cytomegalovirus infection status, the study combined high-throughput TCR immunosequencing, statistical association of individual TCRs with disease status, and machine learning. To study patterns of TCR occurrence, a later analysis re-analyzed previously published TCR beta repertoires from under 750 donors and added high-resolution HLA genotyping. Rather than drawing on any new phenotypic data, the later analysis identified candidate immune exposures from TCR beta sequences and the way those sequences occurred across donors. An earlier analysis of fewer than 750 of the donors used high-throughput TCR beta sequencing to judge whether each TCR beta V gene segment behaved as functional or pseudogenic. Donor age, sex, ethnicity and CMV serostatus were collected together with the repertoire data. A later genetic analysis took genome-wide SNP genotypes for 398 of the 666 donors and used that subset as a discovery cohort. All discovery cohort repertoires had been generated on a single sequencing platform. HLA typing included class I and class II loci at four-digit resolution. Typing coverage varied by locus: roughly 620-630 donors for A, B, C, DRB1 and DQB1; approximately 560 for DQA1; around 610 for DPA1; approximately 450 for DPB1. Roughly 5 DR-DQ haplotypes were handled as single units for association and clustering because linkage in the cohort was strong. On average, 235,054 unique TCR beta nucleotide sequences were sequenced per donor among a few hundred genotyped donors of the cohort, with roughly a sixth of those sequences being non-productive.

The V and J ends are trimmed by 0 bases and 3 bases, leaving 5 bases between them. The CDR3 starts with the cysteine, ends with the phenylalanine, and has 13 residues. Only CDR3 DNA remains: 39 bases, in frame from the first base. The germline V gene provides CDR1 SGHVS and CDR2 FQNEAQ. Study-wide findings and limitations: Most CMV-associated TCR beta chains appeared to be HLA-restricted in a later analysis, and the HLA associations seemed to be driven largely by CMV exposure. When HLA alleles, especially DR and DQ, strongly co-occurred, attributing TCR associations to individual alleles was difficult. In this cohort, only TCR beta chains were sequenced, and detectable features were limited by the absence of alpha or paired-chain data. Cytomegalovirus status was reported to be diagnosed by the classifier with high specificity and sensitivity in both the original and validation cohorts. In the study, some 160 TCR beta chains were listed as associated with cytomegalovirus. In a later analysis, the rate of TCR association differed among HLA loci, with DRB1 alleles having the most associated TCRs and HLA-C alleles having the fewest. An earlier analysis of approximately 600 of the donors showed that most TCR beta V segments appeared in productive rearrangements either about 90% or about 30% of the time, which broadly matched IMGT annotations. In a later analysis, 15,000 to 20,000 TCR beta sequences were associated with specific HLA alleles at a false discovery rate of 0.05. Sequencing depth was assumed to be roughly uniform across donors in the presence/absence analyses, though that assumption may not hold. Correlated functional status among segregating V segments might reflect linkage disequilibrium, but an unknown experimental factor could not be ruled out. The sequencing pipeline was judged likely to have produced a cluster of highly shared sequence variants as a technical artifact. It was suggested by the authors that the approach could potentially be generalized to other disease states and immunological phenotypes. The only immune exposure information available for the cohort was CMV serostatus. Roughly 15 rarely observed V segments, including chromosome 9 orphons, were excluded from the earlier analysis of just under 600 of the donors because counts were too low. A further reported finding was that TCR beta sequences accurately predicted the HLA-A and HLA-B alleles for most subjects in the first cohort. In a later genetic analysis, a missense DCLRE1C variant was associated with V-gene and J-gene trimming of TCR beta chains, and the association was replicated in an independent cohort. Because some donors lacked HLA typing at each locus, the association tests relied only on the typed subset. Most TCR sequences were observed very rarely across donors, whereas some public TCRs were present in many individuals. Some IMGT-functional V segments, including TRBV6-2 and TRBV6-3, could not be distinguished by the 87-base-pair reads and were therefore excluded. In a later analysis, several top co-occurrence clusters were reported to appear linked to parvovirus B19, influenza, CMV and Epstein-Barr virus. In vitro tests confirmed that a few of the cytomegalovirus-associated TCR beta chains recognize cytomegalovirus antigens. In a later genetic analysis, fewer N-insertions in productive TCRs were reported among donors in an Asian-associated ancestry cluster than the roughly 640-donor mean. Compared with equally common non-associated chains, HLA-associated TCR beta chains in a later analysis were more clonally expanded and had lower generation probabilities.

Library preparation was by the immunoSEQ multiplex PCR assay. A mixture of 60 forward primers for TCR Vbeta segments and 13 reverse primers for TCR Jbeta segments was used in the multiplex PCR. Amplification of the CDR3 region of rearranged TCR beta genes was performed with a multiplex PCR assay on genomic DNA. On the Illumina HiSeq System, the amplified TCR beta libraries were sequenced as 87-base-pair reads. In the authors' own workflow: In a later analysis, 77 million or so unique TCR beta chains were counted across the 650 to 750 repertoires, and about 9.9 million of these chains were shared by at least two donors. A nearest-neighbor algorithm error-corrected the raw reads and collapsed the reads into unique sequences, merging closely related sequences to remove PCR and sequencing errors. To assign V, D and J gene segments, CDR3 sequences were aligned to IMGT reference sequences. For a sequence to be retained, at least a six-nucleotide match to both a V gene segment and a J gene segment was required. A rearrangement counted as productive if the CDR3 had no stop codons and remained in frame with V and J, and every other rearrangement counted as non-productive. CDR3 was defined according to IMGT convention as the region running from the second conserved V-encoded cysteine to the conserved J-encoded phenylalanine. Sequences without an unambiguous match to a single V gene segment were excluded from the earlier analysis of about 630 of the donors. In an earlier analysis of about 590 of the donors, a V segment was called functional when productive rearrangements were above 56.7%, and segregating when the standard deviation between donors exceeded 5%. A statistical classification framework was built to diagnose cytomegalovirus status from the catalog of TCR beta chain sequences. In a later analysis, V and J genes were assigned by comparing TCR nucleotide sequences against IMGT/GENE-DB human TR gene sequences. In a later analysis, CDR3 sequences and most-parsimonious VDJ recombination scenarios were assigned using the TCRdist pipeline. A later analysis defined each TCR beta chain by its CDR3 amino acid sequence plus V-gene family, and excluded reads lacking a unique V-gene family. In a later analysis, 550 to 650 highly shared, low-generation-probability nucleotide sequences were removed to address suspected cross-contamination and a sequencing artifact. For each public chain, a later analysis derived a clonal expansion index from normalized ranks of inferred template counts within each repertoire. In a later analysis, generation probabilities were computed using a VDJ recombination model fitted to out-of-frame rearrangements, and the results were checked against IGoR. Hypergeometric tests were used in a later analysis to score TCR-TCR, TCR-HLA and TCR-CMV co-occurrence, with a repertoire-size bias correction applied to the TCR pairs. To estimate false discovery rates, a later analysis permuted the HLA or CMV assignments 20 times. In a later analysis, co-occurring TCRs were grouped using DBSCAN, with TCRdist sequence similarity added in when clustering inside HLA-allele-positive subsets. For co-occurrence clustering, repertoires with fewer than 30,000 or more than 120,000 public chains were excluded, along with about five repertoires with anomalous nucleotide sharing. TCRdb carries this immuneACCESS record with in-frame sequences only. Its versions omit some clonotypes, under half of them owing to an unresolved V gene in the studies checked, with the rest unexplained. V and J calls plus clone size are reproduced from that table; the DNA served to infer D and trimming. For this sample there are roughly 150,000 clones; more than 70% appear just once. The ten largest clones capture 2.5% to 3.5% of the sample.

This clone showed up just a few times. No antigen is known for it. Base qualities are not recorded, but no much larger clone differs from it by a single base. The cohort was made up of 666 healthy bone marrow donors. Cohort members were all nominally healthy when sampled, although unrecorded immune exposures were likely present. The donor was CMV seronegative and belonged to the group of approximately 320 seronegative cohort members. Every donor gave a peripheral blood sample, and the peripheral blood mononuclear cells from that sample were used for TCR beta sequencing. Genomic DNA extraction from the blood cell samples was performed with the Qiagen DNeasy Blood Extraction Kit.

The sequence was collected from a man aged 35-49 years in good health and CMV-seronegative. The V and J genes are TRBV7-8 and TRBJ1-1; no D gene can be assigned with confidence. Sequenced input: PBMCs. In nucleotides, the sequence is TGTGCCAGCAGCTTAGCCGAGGACACTGAAGCTTTCTTT. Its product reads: CASSLAEDTEAFF.